This T cell receptor (beta chain) was recovered during a study of cytomegalovirus exposure and HLA in healthy donors. The study, taken as a whole, reports: Published work reported that the classifier diagnosed cytomegalovirus status with high specificity and sensitivity.

The roughly 120-subject validation cohort, separate from the 666-subject first cohort, included the donors. Repertoires were generated with immunoSEQ multiplex PCR, while TCRdb's copy carries only in-frame clones and drops some. The sample includes 150,000 or so clones, over 80% seen only once; the top ten take around 2%. Turning to this clone: The target antigen is unknown.

V was cut by 4 bases and J by 3 bases, with 27 bases left in between. This CDR3 is 19 amino acids long. CDR1 LNHDA and CDR2 SQIVND come from the germline V gene (reference sequence). The TCR sequence derives from a man aged 25 to 45 in good health and CMV-seropositive. This sequence joins TRBV19 and TRBJ1-2; weak D call: TRBD1 (6 bases). Specimen: PBMCs. CDR3 DNA: TGTGCCAGTAGTACCCCGACAGGTATCCTCTTCTCGACCGACTATGGCTACACCTTC. Protein product: CASSTPTGILFSTDYGYTF.